Listed below are T cell receptor beta chains from one sample, sequenced in a study of T cells in localized non-small cell lung cancer. Produced via immunoSEQ multiplex PCR; TCRdb's table is partial and in-frame only. Of 25,000 to 30,000 clones in the sample, around nine tenths are singletons; the top ten hold approximately 3%. Sequencing used peripheral blood, obtained before any cancer treatment. Every receptor here comes from a woman aged 18-50 years with stage I lung adenocarcinoma. Each CDR3 is given with its conserved first and last residue. A D gene is named only where the DNA matches it firmly. Clone size, where shown, is once, few, many, or a class for clones that have expanded.

size	V	D	J	CDR3	DNA
NA	TRBV19	TRBD1	TRBJ1-5	CASSWGQDNQPQHF	TGTGCCAGTAGCTGGGGACAGGACAATCAGCCCCAGCATTTT
NA	TRBV15	TRBD2	TRBJ2-7	CATSGQAGVVAYEQYF	TGTGCCACCAGCGGACAAGCGGGAGTTGTAGCCTACGAGCAGTACTTC
NA	TRBV30	NA	TRBJ2-2	CAWSVPQATGELFF	TGTGCCTGGAGTGTACCCCAAGCGACCGGGGAGCTGTTTTTT
NA	TRBV5-1	TRBD1	TRBJ1-2	CASSTGQGGYGYTF	TGCGCCAGCAGCACGGGACAGGGAGGCTATGGCTACACCTTC
NA	TRBV9	NA	TRBJ2-7	CASSVLANSYEQYF	TGTGCCAGCAGCGTATTAGCGAACTCCTACGAGCAGTACTTC
once	TRBV11-2	NA	TRBJ1-2	CASSPVDRPYGYTF	TGTGCCAGCAGCCCAGTGGACAGACCCTATGGCTACACCTTC
once	TRBV5-1	NA	TRBJ2-7	CASSLAAGNFYEQYF	TGCGCCAGCAGCTTGGCCGCAGGGAACTTCTACGAGCAGTACTTC
NA	TRBV5-6	TRBD1	TRBJ1-1	CASSPGTGARTEAFF	TGTGCCAGCAGCCCCGGGACAGGGGCGCGCACTGAAGCTTTCTTT
NA	TRBV4-1	TRBD1	TRBJ1-2	CASSQEGTGKGYTF	TGCGCCAGCAGCCAAGAGGGGACAGGGAAGGGCTACACCTTC
NA	TRBV27	TRBD2	TRBJ2-7	CASSLLIPTSGRHEQYF	TGTGCCAGCAGTTTACTCATCCCGACTAGCGGGAGACACGAGCAGTACTTC
NA	TRBV7-9	NA	TRBJ1-5	CASSHSRLGTQPQHF	TGTGCCAGCAGCCACTCCAGGTTGGGGACCCAGCCCCAGCATTTT
NA	TRBV10-3	NA	TRBJ2-1	CATTGDPYNEQFF	TGTGCCACAACGGGAGACCCCTACAATGAGCAGTTCTTC
NA	TRBV10-3	TRBD2	TRBJ2-1	CAISVGGDNEQFF	TGTGCCATCAGTGTGGGGGGGGACAATGAGCAGTTCTTC
NA	TRBV25-1	TRBD1	TRBJ1-5	CASSERGQYQPQHF	TGTGCCAGCAGTGAAAGGGGACAGTATCAGCCCCAGCATTTT
NA	TRBV11-3	TRBD1	TRBJ2-7	CASSPRWTGGSYEQYF	TGTGCCAGCAGCCCGCGCTGGACAGGGGGCTCCTACGAGCAGTACTTC
NA	TRBV19	TRBD1	TRBJ1-5	CASSMAAGGHQPQHF	TGTGCCAGTAGTATGGCGGCAGGGGGACATCAGCCCCAGCATTTT
NA	TRBV20-1	NA	TRBJ2-3	CSVIRGDTQYF	TGCAGTGTTATAAGGGGAGATACGCAGTATTTT